This T cell receptor beta chain appears in the sequencing data of a study of T cells in Graves' hyperthyroidism and ophthalmopathy. Study-wide findings and caveats: Researchers report that a 13 V-J model separated ophthalmopathy from stable hyperthyroidism. Ophthalmopathy got predicted by the model a median about 6.5 months before its onset.

PBMCs stemmed from 10 ml fresh peripheral blood. CDR3 length: 14 residues. The germline CDR1 and CDR2 sequences are GTSNPN and SVGIG (reference sequence). V shed 1 base and J shed 8 bases, with 14 bases lying between them. RNA transcripts were the template for amplifying TCR beta CDR3 regions. Initially, a first-round RT-PCR of the TCR CDR3 employed the HTBI primer set. A single record per CDR3 protein comes from TCRdb applying MiXCR to the multiplex PCR reads. Among 250,000 or so distinct CDR3 sequences listed, about 16% were seen once. This clonotype was seen ten or more times. As yet, its antigen is unknown.

Sequencing input: blood. V usage is TRBV30 and J usage is TRBJ1-4; D perhaps matches TRBD1 (6 bases). This sequence originates from a woman between 45 and 65 years old with Graves' hyperthyroidism that later progressed to Graves' ophthalmopathy. Here the CDR3 DNA reads TGTGCCTGGAGTGGAGGGGGGCTAAAGGAAAAACTGTTTTTT. Its translation: CAWSGGGLKEKLFF.